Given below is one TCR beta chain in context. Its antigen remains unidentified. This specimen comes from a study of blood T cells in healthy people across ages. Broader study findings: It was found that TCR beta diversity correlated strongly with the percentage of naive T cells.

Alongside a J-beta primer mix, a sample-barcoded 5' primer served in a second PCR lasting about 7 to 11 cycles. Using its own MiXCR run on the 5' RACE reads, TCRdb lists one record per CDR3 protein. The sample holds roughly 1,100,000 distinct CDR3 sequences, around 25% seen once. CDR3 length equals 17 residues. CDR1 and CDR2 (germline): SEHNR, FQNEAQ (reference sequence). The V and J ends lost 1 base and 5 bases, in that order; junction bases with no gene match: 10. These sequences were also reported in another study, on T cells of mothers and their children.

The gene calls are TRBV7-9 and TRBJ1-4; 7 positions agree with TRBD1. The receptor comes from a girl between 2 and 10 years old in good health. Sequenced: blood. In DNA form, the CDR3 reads TGTGCCAGCAGCTTAGAATCATTACAGGGACAGAATGAAAAACTGTTTTTT. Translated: CASSLESLQGQNEKLFF. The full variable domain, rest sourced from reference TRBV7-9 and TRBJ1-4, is DTGVSQNPRHKITKRGQNVTFRCDPISEHNRLYWYRQTLGQGPEFLTYFQNEAQLEKSRLLSDRFSAERPKGSFSTLEIQRTEQGDSAMYLCASSLESLQGQNEKLFFGSGTQLSVL.